The clone carrying this T cell receptor beta chain was counted at least ten times. The data derive from a study of early T cells in non-severe SARS-CoV-2 infection. cDNA molecules, individually, were tagged with unique molecular identifiers. MiXCR, applied by TCRdb to the 5' RACE reads, yields one record per CDR3 protein. Of about 98,000 distinct CDR3 sequences listed, approximately 10% are singletons. The CDR3 runs 15 residues. V was clipped by 4 bases and J by 4 bases, with 16 bases between them. Germline-derived CDR1 and CDR2 are MDHEN and SYDVKM. Sequencing was done on a sample of whole blood. The TCR sequence derives from an adult who was a healthcare worker with PCR-confirmed SARS-CoV-2 infection or an uninfected control (not recorded which). The genes are TRBV28 and TRBJ2-5; possible D gene TRBD2, 6 bases. As DNA, the CDR3 is TGTGCCAGCAGTTCGGGAGCCGGGGACCGAGAGACCCAGTACTTC. It encodes CASSSGAGDRETQYF.